This paragraph reports one T cell receptor beta chain. The antigen is unknown. The CDR3 is made up of 15 amino acids. The V segment lost 2 bases and the J segment 9 bases; nucleotides outside the gene matches: 9. Per germline, CDR1 SGHRS and CDR2 YFSETQ. These data come from a study of cytomegalovirus exposure and HLA in healthy donors. Findings of the study overall: Later on, an analysis tied 15,000 to 20,000 TCR beta sequences to HLA alleles at 0.05 false discovery rate. Several of the most significant clusters appeared linked to common viral pathogens, based on a later analysis. Evidence from a later analysis indicated that most CMV-associated TCR beta chains looked HLA-restricted. V- and J-gene trimming of TCR beta was linked (in a later analysis) to a missense DCLRE1C variant.

It was with 60 Vbeta and 13 Jbeta primers that the PCR ran. Only in-frame clones appear in the TCRdb table, and some are missing; sequencing was by immunoSEQ multiplex PCR. The table shows about 130,000 clones, with approximately 84% occurring only once. The sequence derives from a boy aged 2 to 10 in good health and CMV-seronegative. The sample consisted of PBMCs. The chain links TRBV5-1 to TRBJ2-1; 9 positions agree with TRBD2. The CDR3 reads CASSFLSGRQVEQFF. CDR3 DNA: TGCGCCAGCAGCTTTCTTAGCGGGAGACAGGTTGAGCAGTTCTTC.